The entry below describes one T cell receptor (beta chain). The antigen remains undetermined. This sample was included in a study of OX40 agonist ivuxolimab in advanced cancers. Across the study: Three patients showed partial responses: one hepatocellular carcinoma and two cutaneous melanoma cases. Overall study results and limits: Clonal expansion was seen in CD4+ and CD8+ blood T cells by week 6 at 0.1 to 3.0 mg/kg. Expanded clones tended on average to be more numerous among CD8+ T cells than CD4+. It was not determined which antigens were specifically recognized by the peripheral T cells that had undergone clonal expansion.

The germline gives CDR1 SGHVS, CDR2 FQNEAQ. The J segment lost 4 bases and the V segment lost 4 bases, leaving 8 bases of the junction unmatched. The CDR3 loop spans 16 amino acids. Data came from immunoSEQ multiplex PCR; TCRdb stores just in-frame clones and leaves some out. The data hold about 19,000 clones, with 78% observed a single time. The TCR comes from an adult with an advanced solid tumor such as melanoma, head and neck, liver or kidney cancer. The genes are TRBV7-8 and TRBJ2-1; TRBD2 matches at 9 bases. Here the sequenced sample was CD4+ or CD8+ T cells sorted from blood, taken in a trial of the OX40 agonist ivuxolimab. The CDR3 loop reads CASSSKIAGAYNEQFF. Written as DNA, the CDR3 is TGTGCCAGCAGCTCCAAAATAGCGGGAGCGTACAATGAGCAGTTCTTC.